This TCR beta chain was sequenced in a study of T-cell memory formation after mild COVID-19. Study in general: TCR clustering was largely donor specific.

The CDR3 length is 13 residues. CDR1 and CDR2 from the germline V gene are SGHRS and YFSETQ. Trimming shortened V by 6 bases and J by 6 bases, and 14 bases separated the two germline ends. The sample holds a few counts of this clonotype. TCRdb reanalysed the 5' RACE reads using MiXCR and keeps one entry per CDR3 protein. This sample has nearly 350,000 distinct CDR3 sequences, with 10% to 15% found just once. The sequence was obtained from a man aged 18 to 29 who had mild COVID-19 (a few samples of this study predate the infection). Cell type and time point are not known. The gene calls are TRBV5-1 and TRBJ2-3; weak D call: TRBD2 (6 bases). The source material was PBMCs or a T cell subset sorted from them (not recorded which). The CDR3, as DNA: TGCGCCAGCACTGTAGCTGGAGGGGATACGCAGTATTTT. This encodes CASTVAGGDTQYF. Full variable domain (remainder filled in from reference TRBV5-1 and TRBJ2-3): KAGVTQTPRYLIKTRGQQVTLSCSPISGHRSVSWYQQTPGQGLQFLFEYFSETQRNKGNFPGRFSGRQFSNSRSEMNVSTLELGDSALYLCASTVAGGDTQYFGPGTRLTVL.